The next 8 T cell receptor beta chains were all read from a single sample in a study of shared clonotypes between healthy human individuals. CD45RO-negative, CCR7-positively selected cells formed the naive CD8 fraction, excluding terminally differentiated effector memory CD45RA+ cells. The data were produced by immunoSEQ multiplex PCR, yet TCRdb's version contains in-frame clones alone and is incomplete. The profile shows about 2 million clones, about 95% of them singletons. Sample: naive CD8+ T cells sorted from blood. These TCRs come from a man aged 18 to 29 in good health.

This clone was seen just once. V usage is TRBV4-1 and J usage is TRBJ1-1; the match to TRBD1 covers 7 bases. The germline gives CDR1 MGHRA, CDR2 YSYEKL. The CDR3 extends over 16 amino acids. The V and J ends lost 3 bases and 0 bases, in that order; junction bases with no gene match: 7. Here the CDR3 reads CASSHGQAAMNTEAFF. The CDR3 DNA sequence: TGCGCCAGCAGCCATGGACAGGCCGCAATGAACACTGAAGCTTTCTTT.

The genes are TRBV7-9 and TRBJ1-4; D possibly corresponds to TRBD1 (5 bases). The germline CDR1 and CDR2 sequences are SEHNR and FQNEAQ (reference sequence). This CDR3 region has 13 residues. V lost 5 bases and J 7 bases, leaving 11 bases between the germline ends. The CDR3 DNA sequence: TGTGCCAGCAGCCCTCAGGGACTTGAAAAACTGTTTTTT. As protein: CASSPQGLEKLFF.

The chain joins TRBV10-1 to TRBJ2-1, with D possibly being TRBD1 (6 bases). Germline V gene sequence: CDR1 WNHNN, CDR2 SYGVQD (reference sequence). Trimming stripped 3 bases from V and 5 bases from J, with 11 bases between. The CDR3 consists of 14 residues. The CDR3 region is CASSDTGLHNEQFF. The CDR3 DNA is TGCGCCAGCAGTGATACAGGGCTACACAATGAGCAGTTCTTC.

The chain's CDR3 is CASSILSSRDTQYF. CDR3 sequence (DNA): TGTGCCAGCAGTATACTCTCGAGCAGGGATACGCAGTATTTT. This chain joins TRBV27 and TRBJ2-3; unclear D gene. The V gene's germline CDR1 is MNHEY and CDR2 SMNVEV (reference sequence). The CDR3 has 14 residues. V was cut by 5 bases and J by 6 bases, with 15 bases left in between.

This sequence joins TRBV7-8 and TRBJ2-7; 7 bases align to TRBD1. V gave up 3 bases and J gave up 4 bases; unmatched junction bases: 6. This CDR3 has 14 amino acids. Germline values: CDR1 SGHVS, CDR2 FQNEAQ. The CDR3 region has the DNA TGTGCCAGCAGCTTTCCCGGGACAGAGTACGAGCAGTACTTC. This gives the protein CASSFPGTEYEQYF.

The rearrangement joins TRBV7-8 to TRBJ2-1, with TRBD2 matching over 12 bases. After removal of 1 base from V and 10 bases from J, the junction contained 5 bases not matched to a gene. This CDR3 region has 15 residues. In germline, CDR1 is SGHVS, CDR2 FQNEAQ. The CDR3 protein is CASSLETSGGGEQFF. The CDR3 DNA sequence: TGTGCCAGCAGCTTAGAGACTAGCGGGGGTGGCGAGCAGTTCTTC. The complete variable domain, with remaining parts taken from reference TRBV7-8 and TRBJ2-1, reads GAGVSQSPRYKVAKRGQDVALRCDPISGHVSLFWYQQALGQGPEFLTYFQNEAQLDKSGLPSDRFFAERPEGSVSTLKIQRTQQEDSAVYLCASSLETSGGGEQFFGPGTRLTVL.

The rearrangement links TRBV19 to TRBJ2-1, with D unresolved. The CDR3 length is 13 residues. The germline V gene has CDR1 LNHDA and CDR2 SQIVND (reference sequence). Deletions cut 3 bases from V and 4 bases from J, with 7 bases between. The CDR3 nucleotides are TGTGCCAGTAGTATCGCGACTTACAATGAGCAGTTCTTC. Its protein product is CASSIATYNEQFF.

This sequence joins TRBV13 and TRBJ2-2; 8 bases line up with TRBD1. This CDR3 has 16 residues. Germline V gene lookup returns CDR1 PRHDT and CDR2 FYEKMQ (reference sequence). J was trimmed by 4 bases and V by 4 bases; bases with no gene match: 8. CDR3: CASSSPRGRTTGELFF. The CDR3 DNA sequence: TGTGCCAGCAGCTCCCCCAGGGGGCGCACCACCGGGGAGCTGTTTTTT.